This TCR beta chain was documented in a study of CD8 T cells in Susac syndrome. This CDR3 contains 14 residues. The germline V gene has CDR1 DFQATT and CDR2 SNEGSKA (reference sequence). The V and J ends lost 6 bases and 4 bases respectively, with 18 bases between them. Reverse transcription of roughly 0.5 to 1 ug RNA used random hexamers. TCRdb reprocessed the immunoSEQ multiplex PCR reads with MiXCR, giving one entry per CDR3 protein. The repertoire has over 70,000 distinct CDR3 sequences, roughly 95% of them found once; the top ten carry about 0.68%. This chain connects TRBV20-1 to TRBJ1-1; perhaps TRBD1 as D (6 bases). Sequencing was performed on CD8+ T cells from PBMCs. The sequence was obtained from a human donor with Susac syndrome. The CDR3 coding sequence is TGCAGTGCGGTGCCGGGAGCAGGGGTCACTGAAGCTTTCTTT. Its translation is CSAVPGAGVTEAFF.